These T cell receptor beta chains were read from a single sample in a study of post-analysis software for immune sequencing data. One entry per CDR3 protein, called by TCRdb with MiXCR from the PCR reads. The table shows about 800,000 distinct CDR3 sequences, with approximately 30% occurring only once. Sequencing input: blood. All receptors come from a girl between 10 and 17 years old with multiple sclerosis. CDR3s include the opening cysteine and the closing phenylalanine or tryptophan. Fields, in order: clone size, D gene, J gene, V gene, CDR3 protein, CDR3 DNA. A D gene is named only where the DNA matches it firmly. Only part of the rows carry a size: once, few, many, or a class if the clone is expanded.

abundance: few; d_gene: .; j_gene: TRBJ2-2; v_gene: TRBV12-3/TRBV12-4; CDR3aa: CASSRGVTGELFF; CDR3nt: TGTGCCAGCAGCCGCGGGGTCACCGGGGAGCTGTTTTTT
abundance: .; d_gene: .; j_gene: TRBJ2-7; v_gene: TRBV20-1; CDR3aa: CSATSRPGRLPEQYF; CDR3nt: TGCAGTGCTACAAGTCGACCGGGACGTCTTCCCGAGCAGTACTTC
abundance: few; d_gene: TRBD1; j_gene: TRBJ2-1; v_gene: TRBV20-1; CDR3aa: CSARAYGGGTGGPRNEQFF; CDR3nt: TGCAGTGCTAGAGCTTACGGAGGCGGGACAGGGGGTCCTAGGAATGAGCAGTTCTTC
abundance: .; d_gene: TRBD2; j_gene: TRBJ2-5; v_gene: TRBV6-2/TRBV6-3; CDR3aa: CASSSGLADYF; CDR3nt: TGTGCCAGCAGTTCGGGACTAGCGGACTACTTC
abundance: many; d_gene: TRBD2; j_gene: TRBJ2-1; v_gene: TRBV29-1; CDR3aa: CSGEEREGYNEQFF; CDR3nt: TGCAGCGGGGAAGAGCGGGAGGGGTACAATGAGCAGTTCTTC
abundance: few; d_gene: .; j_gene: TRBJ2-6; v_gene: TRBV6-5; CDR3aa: CASSYFGRGSGANVLTF; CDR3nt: TGTGCCAGCAGTTACTTCGGCAGGGGCAGTGGGGCCAACGTCCTGACTTTC
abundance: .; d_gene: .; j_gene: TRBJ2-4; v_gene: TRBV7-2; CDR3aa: CASSLERPNIQYF; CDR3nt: TGTGCCAGCAGCTTAGAACGGCCAAACATTCAGTACTTC
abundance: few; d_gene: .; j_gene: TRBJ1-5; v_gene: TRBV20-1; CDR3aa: CSVAQGRDQPQHF; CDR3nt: TGCAGTGTCGCACAGGGACGAGATCAGCCCCAGCATTTT
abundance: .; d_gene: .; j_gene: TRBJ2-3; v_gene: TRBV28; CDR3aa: CASSPTLRGTDTQYF; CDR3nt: TGTGCCAGCAGTCCGACCCTAAGGGGCACAGATACGCAGTATTTT
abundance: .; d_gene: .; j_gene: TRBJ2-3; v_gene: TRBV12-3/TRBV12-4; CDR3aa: CASSRQTDTQYF; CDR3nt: TGTGCCAGCAGTCGACAGACAGATACGCAGTATTTT